The entry that follows covers one T cell receptor beta chain sequence. The data stem from a study of blood T cell repertoires in COVID-19. Study-level information: Acute and convalescent COVID-19 specimens originated in the United States, Italy and Spain. The cDNA or gDNA used as material had been derived from T cells, B-cell-depleted T cells, or PBMCs.

Recruitment covered roughly 22 US areas and drew participants whose ages spanned roughly 18 to 100 years. CDR1 and CDR2 (germline): GTSNPN, SVGIG (reference sequence). The J segment lost 6 bases and the V segment lost 4 bases, leaving 7 bases of the junction unmatched. The CDR3 runs 13 residues. As handled by the study authors: By means of reference gene primer amplification, nucleated cell counts were estimated. Repertoires were generated with immunoSEQ multiplex PCR, while TCRdb's copy carries only in-frame clones and drops some. That table supplies the V and J calls and clone size; D and trimming were determined from the DNA. This sample has 330,000 or so clones; approximately 91% occur once, and the top ten carry 0.95% to 1.1%.

The chain has TRBV30 and TRBJ2-5, with 8 bases lining up with TRBD1. This TCR came from a woman aged 30 to 39 who had been exposed to COVID-19. Sequencing input: PBMCs or T cells enriched from blood (not recorded which). The CDR3 region has the DNA TGTGCCTGGATTAGGACAGGGAGGAAGACCCAGTACTTC. This translates into CAWIRTGRKTQYF. The full variable domain, completed using reference TRBV30 and TRBJ2-5, is SQTIHQWPATLVQPVGSPLSLECTVEGTSNPNLYWYRQAAGRGLQLLFYSVGIGQISSEVPQNLSASRPQDRQFILSSKKLLLSDSGFYLCAWIRTGRKTQYFGPGTRLLVL.